This T cell receptor (beta chain) was obtained from a study of shared clonotypes between healthy human individuals. At the level of the study: The cohort had a couple of women and three men, ages 18 to 49.

Study-level findings and limits: All-four-donor shared clonotypes had higher generation probabilities than non-shared clonotypes did. Sharing of clonotypes among donors was expected to vary with sequencing depth.

Some 30,000 T cell genomes, or approximately 200 ng DNA, went into the sorted-subset replicate PCRs. The repertoire was sequenced with immunoSEQ multiplex PCR; TCRdb's copy has only in-frame clones and lacks some. The sample shows 650,000 to 800,000 clones, over 55% of them seen only once. As regards this clone: The antigen is unknown.

What was sequenced was memory CD4+ T cells sorted from blood. Subset defined: CD45RA-negative fraction. This TCR derives from a woman aged 25 to 39 in good health.

The CDR3 DNA follows: TGCAGCGTAGGAATAACAGGGGCCCCATACGAGCAGTACTTC. Translating it yields CSVGITGAPYEQYF. V gene TRBV29-1 combines with J gene TRBJ2-7; 7 positions match TRBD1. With 6 bases clipped from V and 4 bases from J, the junction kept 12 bases outside the gene matches. CDR1 SQVTM and CDR2 ANQGSEA come from the germline V gene. The CDR3 length is 14 residues.